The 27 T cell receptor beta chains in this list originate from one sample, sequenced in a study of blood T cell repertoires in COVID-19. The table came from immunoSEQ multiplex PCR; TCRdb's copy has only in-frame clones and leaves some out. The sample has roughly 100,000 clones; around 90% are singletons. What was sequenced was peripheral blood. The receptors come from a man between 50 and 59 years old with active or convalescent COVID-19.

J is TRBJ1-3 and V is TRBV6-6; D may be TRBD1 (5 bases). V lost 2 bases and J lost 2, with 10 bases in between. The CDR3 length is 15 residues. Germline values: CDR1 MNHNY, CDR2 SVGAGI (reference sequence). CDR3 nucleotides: TGTGCCAGCAGTTACCCGACAGAGGCTGGAAACACCATATATTTT. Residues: CASSYPTEAGNTIYF.

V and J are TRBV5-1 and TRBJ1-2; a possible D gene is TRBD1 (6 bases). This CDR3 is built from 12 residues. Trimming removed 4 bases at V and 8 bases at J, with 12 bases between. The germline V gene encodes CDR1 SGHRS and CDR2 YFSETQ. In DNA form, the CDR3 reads TGCGCCAGCAGCGTACAGGGCCAAGGCTACACCTTC. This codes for CASSVQGQGYTF.

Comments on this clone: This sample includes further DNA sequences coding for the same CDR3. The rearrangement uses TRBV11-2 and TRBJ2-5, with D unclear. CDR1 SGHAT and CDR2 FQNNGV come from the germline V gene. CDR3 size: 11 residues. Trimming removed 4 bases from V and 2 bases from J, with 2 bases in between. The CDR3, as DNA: TGTGCCAGCAGCTCACAAGAGACCCAGTACTTC. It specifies CASSSQETQYF.

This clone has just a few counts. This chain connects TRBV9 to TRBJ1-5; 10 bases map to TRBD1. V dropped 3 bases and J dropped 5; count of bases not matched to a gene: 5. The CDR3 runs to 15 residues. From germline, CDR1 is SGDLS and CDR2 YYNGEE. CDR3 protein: CASSETGGVDQPQHF. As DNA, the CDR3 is TGTGCCAGCAGCGAGACAGGGGGCGTCGATCAGCCCCAGCATTTT.

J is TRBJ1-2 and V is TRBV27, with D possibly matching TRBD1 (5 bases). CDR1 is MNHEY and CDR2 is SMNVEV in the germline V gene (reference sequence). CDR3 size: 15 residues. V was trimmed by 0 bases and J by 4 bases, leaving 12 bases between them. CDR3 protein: CASSLSGDESYGYTF. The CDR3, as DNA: TGTGCCAGCAGTTTATCAGGGGATGAGAGCTATGGCTACACCTTC.

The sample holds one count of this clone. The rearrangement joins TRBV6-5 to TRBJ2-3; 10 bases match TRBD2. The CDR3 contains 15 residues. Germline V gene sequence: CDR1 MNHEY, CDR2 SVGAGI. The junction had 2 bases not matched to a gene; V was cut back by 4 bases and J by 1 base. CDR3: CASSWLAGGTDTQYF. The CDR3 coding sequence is TGTGCCAGCAGTTGGCTAGCGGGGGGCACAGATACGCAGTATTTT.

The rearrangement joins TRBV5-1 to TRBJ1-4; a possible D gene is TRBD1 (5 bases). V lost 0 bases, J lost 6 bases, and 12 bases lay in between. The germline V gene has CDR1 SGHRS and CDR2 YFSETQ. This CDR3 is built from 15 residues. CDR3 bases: TGCGCCAGCAGCTTGGAGGGGCAGGCTTATGAAAAACTGTTTTTT. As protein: CASSLEGQAYEKLFF.

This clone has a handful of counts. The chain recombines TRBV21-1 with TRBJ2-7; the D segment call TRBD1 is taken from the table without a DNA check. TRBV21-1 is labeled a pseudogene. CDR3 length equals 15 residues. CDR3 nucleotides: TGTGCCAGCAACCTATGCCCCAGGGACTCCTACGAGCAGTACTTC. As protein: CASNLCPRDSYEQYF.

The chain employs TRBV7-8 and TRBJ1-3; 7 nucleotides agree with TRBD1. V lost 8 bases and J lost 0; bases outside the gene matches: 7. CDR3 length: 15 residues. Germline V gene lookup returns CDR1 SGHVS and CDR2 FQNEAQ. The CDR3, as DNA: TGTGCCAGCGGCTGGGACAGCCTCTCTGGAAACACCATATATTTT. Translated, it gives CASGWDSLSGNTIYF.

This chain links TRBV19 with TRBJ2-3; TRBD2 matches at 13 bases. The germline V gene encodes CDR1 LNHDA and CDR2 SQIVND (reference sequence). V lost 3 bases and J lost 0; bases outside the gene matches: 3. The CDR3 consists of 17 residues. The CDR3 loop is CASSIGTSGVSTDTQYF. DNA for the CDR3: TGTGCCAGTAGTATCGGGACTAGCGGGGTTAGCACAGATACGCAGTATTTT.

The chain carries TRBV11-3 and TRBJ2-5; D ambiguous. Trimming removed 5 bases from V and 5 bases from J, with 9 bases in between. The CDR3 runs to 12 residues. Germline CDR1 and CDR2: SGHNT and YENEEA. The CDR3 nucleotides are TGTGCCAGCAGCCCCCCTAAGGAGACCCAGTACTTC. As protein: CASSPPKETQYF.

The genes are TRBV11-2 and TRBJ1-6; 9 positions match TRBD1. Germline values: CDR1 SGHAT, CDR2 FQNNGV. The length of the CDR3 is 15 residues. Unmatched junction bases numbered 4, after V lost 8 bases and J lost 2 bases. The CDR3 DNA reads TGTGCCAGCGGACGGACAGGGGCCTATAATTCACCCCTCCACTTT. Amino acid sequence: CASGRTGAYNSPLHF.

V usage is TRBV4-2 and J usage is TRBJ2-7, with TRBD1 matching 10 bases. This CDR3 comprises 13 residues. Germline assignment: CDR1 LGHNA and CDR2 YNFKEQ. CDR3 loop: CASSQDLGTGVIV. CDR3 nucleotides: TGTGCCAGCAGCCAAGACTTAGGGACAGGGGTGATCGTC.

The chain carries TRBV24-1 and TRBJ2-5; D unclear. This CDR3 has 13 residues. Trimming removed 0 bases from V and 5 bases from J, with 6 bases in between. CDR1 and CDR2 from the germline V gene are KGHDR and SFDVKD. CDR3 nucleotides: TGTGCCACCAGTGATTTGATCGGTGAGACCCAGTACTTC. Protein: CATSDLIGETQYF.

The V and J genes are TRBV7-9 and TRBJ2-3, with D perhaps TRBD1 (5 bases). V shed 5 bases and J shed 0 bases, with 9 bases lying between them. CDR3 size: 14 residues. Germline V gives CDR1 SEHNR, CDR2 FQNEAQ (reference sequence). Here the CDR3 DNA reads TGTGCCAGCAGCATAAGGGGAAGCACAGATACGCAGTATTTT. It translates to CASSIRGSTDTQYF.

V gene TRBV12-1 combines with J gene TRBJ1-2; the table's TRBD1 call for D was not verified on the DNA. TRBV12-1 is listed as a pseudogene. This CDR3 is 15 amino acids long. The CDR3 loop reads CASSFTHREYYGYTF. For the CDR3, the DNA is TGTGCCAGCAGCTTTACGCACAGGGAGTACTATGGCTACACCTTC.

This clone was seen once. The CDR3 here is CASSNPVPGQGNTEAFF. Here the CDR3 DNA reads TGTGCCAGCAGCAATCCTGTTCCGGGACAGGGGAACACTGAAGCTTTCTTT. The rearrangement joins TRBV9 to TRBJ1-1; 9 bases line up with TRBD1. Germline trimming cut 4 bases from V and 1 base from J; bases unmatched to any gene: 11. CDR1 is SGDLS, CDR2 YYNGEE, per germline. CDR3 length: 17 residues. The full variable domain, its missing parts supplied by reference TRBV9 and TRBJ1-1, is DSGVTQTPKHLITATGQRVTLRCSPRSGDLSVYWYQQSLDQGLQFLIQYYNGEERAKGNILERFSAQQFPDLHSELNLSSLELGDSALYFCASSNPVPGQGNTEAFFGQGTRLTVV.

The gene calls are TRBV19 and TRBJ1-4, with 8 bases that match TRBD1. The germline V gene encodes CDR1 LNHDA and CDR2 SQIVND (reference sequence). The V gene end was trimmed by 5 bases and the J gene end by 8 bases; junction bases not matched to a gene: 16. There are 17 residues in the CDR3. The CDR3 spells CASSLSTGAGLEEKLFF. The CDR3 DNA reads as TGTGCCAGTAGTTTGTCGACAGGGGCGGGTCTTGAAGAAAAACTGTTTTTT.

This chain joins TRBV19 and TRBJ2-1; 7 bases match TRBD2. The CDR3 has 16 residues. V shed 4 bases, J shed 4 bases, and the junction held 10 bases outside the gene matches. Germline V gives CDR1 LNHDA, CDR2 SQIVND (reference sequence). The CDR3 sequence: CASSTPASGDYNEQFF. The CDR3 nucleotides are TGTGCCAGTAGTACCCCAGCTAGCGGCGATTACAATGAGCAGTTCTTC.

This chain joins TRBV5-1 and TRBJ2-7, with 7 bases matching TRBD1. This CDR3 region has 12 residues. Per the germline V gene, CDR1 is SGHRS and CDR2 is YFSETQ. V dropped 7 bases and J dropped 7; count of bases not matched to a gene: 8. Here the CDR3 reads CASGNDRAEQYF. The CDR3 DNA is TGCGCCAGCGGAAACGACAGGGCGGAGCAGTACTTC.

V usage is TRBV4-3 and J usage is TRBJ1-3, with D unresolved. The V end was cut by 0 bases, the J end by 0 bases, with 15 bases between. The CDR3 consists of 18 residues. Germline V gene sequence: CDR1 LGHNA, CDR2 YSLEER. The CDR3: CASSQDIEEVSSGNTIYF. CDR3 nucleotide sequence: TGCGCCAGCAGCCAAGATATCGAAGAGGTTAGCTCTGGAAACACCATATATTTT.

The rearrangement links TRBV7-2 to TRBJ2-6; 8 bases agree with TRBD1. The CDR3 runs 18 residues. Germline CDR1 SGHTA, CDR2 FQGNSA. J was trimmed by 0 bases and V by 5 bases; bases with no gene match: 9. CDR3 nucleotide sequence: TGTGCCAGCAGCCCTCGTCCCGGGACAGGCTCTGGGGCCAACGTCCTGACTTTC. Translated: CASSPRPGTGSGANVLTF.

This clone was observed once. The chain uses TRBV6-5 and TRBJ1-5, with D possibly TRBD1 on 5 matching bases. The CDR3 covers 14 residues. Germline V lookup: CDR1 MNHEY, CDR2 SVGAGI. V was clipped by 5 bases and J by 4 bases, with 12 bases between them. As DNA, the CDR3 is TGTGCCAGCAGTAGGTCGGGGGGGAATCAGCCCCAGCATTTT. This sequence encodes CASSRSGGNQPQHF.

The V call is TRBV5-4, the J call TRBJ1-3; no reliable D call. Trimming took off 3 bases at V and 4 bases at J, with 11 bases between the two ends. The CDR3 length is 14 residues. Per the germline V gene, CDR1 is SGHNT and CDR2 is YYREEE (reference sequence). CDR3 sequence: CASSSKDFGNTIYF. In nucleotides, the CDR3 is TGTGCCAGCAGCTCGAAGGACTTCGGAAACACCATATATTTT.

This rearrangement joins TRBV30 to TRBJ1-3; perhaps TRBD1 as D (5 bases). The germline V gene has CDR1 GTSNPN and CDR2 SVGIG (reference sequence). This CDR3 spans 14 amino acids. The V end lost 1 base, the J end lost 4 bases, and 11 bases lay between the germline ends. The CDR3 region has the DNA TGTGCCTGGAGTGGTGGGGCTTTAGGAAACACCATATATTTT. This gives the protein CAWSGGALGNTIYF.

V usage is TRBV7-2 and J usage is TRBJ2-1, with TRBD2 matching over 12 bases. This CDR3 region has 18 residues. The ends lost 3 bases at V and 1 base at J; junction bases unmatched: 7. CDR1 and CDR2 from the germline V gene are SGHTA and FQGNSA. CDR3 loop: CASSLATSGGPSYNEQFF. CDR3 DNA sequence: TGTGCCAGCAGCTTGGCTACTAGCGGGGGGCCGTCCTACAATGAGCAGTTCTTC.

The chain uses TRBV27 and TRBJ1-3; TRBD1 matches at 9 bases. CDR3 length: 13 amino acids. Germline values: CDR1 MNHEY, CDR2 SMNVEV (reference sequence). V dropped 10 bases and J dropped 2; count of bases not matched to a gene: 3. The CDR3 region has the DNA TGTGCCACCGGGACAGGGACTGGAAACACCATATATTTT. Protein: CATGTGTGNTIYF.